A selection of T cell receptor beta chains follows, all from one sample in a study of T cells after yellow fever vaccination. MiXCR was run by TCRdb on the 5' RACE reads, yielding one entry per CDR3 protein. The table includes approximately 110,000 distinct CDR3 sequences, 7.4% detected once. The sequences come from CD4+ T cells sorted from PBMCs, collected around 10 days after the first yellow fever vaccination. The receptor set was obtained from a man between 18 and 35 years old who received the YFV17D yellow fever vaccine. Each CDR3 is given with its conserved first and last residue. The D gene is left open where the match is weak. Size is omitted from some rows. Given values are once, few, many or a class for expanded clones.

d_gene: NA; v_gene: TRBV10-3; j_gene: TRBJ1-2; abundance: many; CDR3aa: CAISGSFGRGSGYTF; CDR3nt: TGTGCCATCAGTGGGTCCTTCGGGCGGGGCTCTGGCTACACCTTC
d_gene: NA; v_gene: TRBV5-1; j_gene: TRBJ1-6; abundance: NA; CDR3aa: CASSGEFRSPLHF; CDR3nt: TGCGCCAGCAGCGGGGAGTTTCGCTCACCCCTCCACTTT
d_gene: NA; v_gene: TRBV2; j_gene: TRBJ2-6; abundance: many; CDR3aa: CASDRLGANVLTF; CDR3nt: TGTGCCAGCGATCGCCTTGGGGCCAACGTCCTGACTTTC
d_gene: NA; v_gene: TRBV20-1; j_gene: TRBJ2-5; abundance: many; CDR3aa: CSARDPGHGETQYF; CDR3nt: TGCAGTGCTAGAGATCCGGGACACGGAGAGACCCAGTACTTC
d_gene: NA; v_gene: TRBV7-2; j_gene: TRBJ2-1; abundance: NA; CDR3aa: CASSQGNNEQFF; CDR3nt: TGTGCCAGCAGCCAAGGGAACAATGAGCAGTTCTTC
d_gene: NA; v_gene: TRBV5-1; j_gene: TRBJ1-1; abundance: many; CDR3aa: CASSPTRGNTEAFF; CDR3nt: TGCGCCAGCAGTCCAACGCGAGGAAACACTGAAGCTTTCTTT
d_gene: TRBD1; v_gene: TRBV16; j_gene: TRBJ1-6; abundance: many; CDR3aa: CASSRDRGISPLHF; CDR3nt: TGTGCCAGCAGCCGGGACAGGGGCATCTCACCCCTCCACTTT
d_gene: NA; v_gene: TRBV7-2; j_gene: TRBJ1-6; abundance: NA; CDR3aa: CASSRGVGSPLHF; CDR3nt: TGTGCCAGCTCGAGGGGGGTAGGTTCACCCCTCCACTTT
d_gene: NA; v_gene: TRBV7-3; j_gene: TRBJ1-1; abundance: many; CDR3aa: CASSLLVDTEAFF; CDR3nt: TGTGCCAGCAGCTTACTTGTGGACACTGAAGCTTTCTTT
d_gene: NA; v_gene: TRBV28; j_gene: TRBJ2-1; abundance: NA; CDR3aa: CASRTGLNEQFF; CDR3nt: TGTGCCAGCCGTACAGGGCTAAACGAGCAGTTCTTC
d_gene: NA; v_gene: TRBV4-2; j_gene: TRBJ1-4; abundance: few; CDR3aa: CASSPQATNEKLFF; CDR3nt: TGTGCCAGCAGCCCCCAGGCAACTAATGAAAAACTGTTTTTT
d_gene: TRBD1; v_gene: TRBV6-1; j_gene: TRBJ1-2; abundance: many; CDR3aa: CASLRAGGSLYGYTF; CDR3nt: TGTGCCAGCCTAAGAGCAGGGGGATCGTTATATGGCTACACCTTC
d_gene: TRBD2; v_gene: TRBV12-3/TRBV12-4; j_gene: TRBJ2-1; abundance: many; CDR3aa: CASIWRGAGSGNEQFF; CDR3nt: TGTGCCAGCATCTGGCGGGGGGCCGGTTCAGGCAATGAGCAGTTCTTC
d_gene: NA; v_gene: TRBV12-3/TRBV12-4; j_gene: TRBJ2-2; abundance: many; CDR3aa: CASSWRAVNTGELFF; CDR3nt: TGTGCCAGCAGTTGGCGAGCGGTAAACACCGGGGAGCTGTTTTTT
d_gene: NA; v_gene: TRBV5-1; j_gene: TRBJ2-1; abundance: many; CDR3aa: CASSRTHLGGDEQFF; CDR3nt: TGCGCCAGCAGTCGAACCCACCTGGGAGGCGATGAGCAGTTCTTC
d_gene: NA; v_gene: TRBV4-3; j_gene: TRBJ1-2; abundance: few; CDR3aa: CASSQDGTHMGGYTF; CDR3nt: TGCGCCAGCAGCCAAGATGGGACACATATGGGCGGCTACACCTTC
d_gene: TRBD2; v_gene: TRBV7-3; j_gene: TRBJ2-3; abundance: many; CDR3aa: CASSLNAGGLGDTQYF; CDR3nt: TGTGCCAGCAGCTTAAACGCGGGGGGGCTGGGAGATACGCAGTATTTT
d_gene: NA; v_gene: TRBV5-1; j_gene: TRBJ2-2; abundance: many; CDR3aa: CASSPSGGDTGELFF; CDR3nt: TGCGCCAGCAGCCCCTCGGGGGGCGACACCGGGGAGCTGTTTTTT
d_gene: NA; v_gene: TRBV5-4; j_gene: TRBJ2-7; abundance: many; CDR3aa: CASSLWGAGEQYF; CDR3nt: TGTGCCAGCAGCTTGTGGGGGGCGGGTGAGCAGTACTTC
d_gene: NA; v_gene: TRBV18; j_gene: TRBJ2-1; abundance: NA; CDR3aa: CASSQGAYNEQFF; CDR3nt: TGTGCCAGCTCACAGGGAGCGTACAATGAGCAGTTCTTC
d_gene: NA; v_gene: TRBV11-2; j_gene: TRBJ2-1; abundance: many; CDR3aa: CASSPRRQSNEQFF; CDR3nt: TGTGCCAGCAGCCCTCGTCGACAGAGCAATGAGCAGTTCTTC
d_gene: NA; v_gene: TRBV29-1; j_gene: TRBJ1-2; abundance: few; CDR3aa: CSGSMGANGYTF; CDR3nt: TGCAGCGGGAGTATGGGGGCTAATGGCTACACCTTC
d_gene: TRBD2; v_gene: TRBV5-6; j_gene: TRBJ2-3; abundance: many; CDR3aa: CASTSGVADTQYF; CDR3nt: TGTGCCAGTACTAGCGGGGTAGCAGATACGCAGTATTTT
d_gene: NA; v_gene: TRBV29-1; j_gene: TRBJ2-7; abundance: many; CDR3aa: CSVRAGSFYEQYF; CDR3nt: TGCAGCGTCAGGGCGGGGAGTTTCTACGAGCAGTACTTC
d_gene: NA; v_gene: TRBV6-4; j_gene: TRBJ1-5; abundance: many; CDR3aa: CASSDEGIQPQHF; CDR3nt: TGTGCCAGCAGTGACGAGGGGATTCAGCCCCAGCATTTT
d_gene: NA; v_gene: TRBV6-5; j_gene: TRBJ2-5; abundance: many; CDR3aa: CASSLTGGTPEATQYF; CDR3nt: TGTGCCAGCAGCTTAACCGGGGGAACTCCCGAAGCGACCCAGTACTTC
d_gene: TRBD1; v_gene: TRBV5-1; j_gene: TRBJ2-2; abundance: many; CDR3aa: CASSSDRGPTGELFF; CDR3nt: TGCGCCAGCAGCTCCGACAGGGGGCCCACCGGGGAGCTGTTTTTT
d_gene: NA; v_gene: TRBV5-5; j_gene: TRBJ1-6; abundance: NA; CDR3aa: CASSLARNSPLHF; CDR3nt: TGTGCCAGCAGCTTAGCCCGAAATTCACCCCTCCATTTT
d_gene: NA; v_gene: TRBV5-6; j_gene: TRBJ1-2; abundance: many; CDR3aa: CASSRDRRSFSGYTF; CDR3nt: TGTGCCAGCAGCAGAGACAGAAGAAGTTTTTCTGGCTACACCTTC
d_gene: NA; v_gene: TRBV6-6; j_gene: TRBJ1-3; abundance: many; CDR3aa: CASRSDGNTIYF; CDR3nt: TGTGCCAGCAGATCAGACGGAAACACCATATATTTT
d_gene: TRBD1; v_gene: TRBV7-2; j_gene: TRBJ1-5; abundance: many; CDR3aa: CATGDRVGQPQHF; CDR3nt: TGTGCCACGGGGGACAGGGTTGGTCAGCCCCAGCATTTT
d_gene: TRBD1; v_gene: TRBV4-2; j_gene: TRBJ2-2; abundance: many; CDR3aa: CASSQESFRDRVSPGELFF; CDR3nt: TGTGCCAGCAGCCAAGAAAGCTTCCGGGACAGGGTTTCTCCCGGGGAGCTGTTTTTT
d_gene: TRBD1; v_gene: TRBV7-9; j_gene: TRBJ2-1; abundance: few; CDR3aa: CASSPTTGGSYNEQFF; CDR3nt: TGTGCCAGCAGCCCTACAACAGGGGGCTCCTACAATGAGCAGTTCTTC
d_gene: NA; v_gene: TRBV12-3/TRBV12-4; j_gene: TRBJ1-4; abundance: many; CDR3aa: CASSLTPSNEKLFF; CDR3nt: TGTGCCAGCAGTTTAACTCCCTCTAATGAAAAACTGTTTTTT
d_gene: NA; v_gene: TRBV6-2/TRBV6-3; j_gene: TRBJ1-4; abundance: many; CDR3aa: CASSQDSPRGEKLFF; CDR3nt: TGTGCCAGCAGCCAAGACAGCCCACGGGGTGAAAAACTGTTTTTT